This T cell receptor (beta chain) was recorded in a study of T-cell reconstitution after alpha-beta-depleted transplantation in children (dated by TCRdb to the mid-2010s). With regard to the full study: The study quantitatively tracked T-cell immune reconstitution after TCRalphabeta/CD19-depleted allogeneic hematopoietic cell transplantation in children using TCR repertoire profiling.

What the research found in general, with its limitations: In some patients, the high TCRbeta diversity seen at day 60 was put down to recipient T cells and intrathymic progenitors that had survived conditioning. Hyperexpanded clone frequencies declined over subsequent months; after one year, T-cell counts and TCRbeta diversity were mostly attributed to newly produced T cells. About two months after transplant, the apparently early recovery of alphabetaT-cell counts reportedly depended on just several hundred clones that had expanded rapidly and came from non-depleted graft cells.

Taken with the paper, the label for treatment or condition translates to: allogeneic hematopoietic cell transplantation with graft depleted of TCRalphabeta T cells and CD19 B cells. Transplant recipients were children who received TCRalphabeta/CD19-depleted allogeneic hematopoietic cell grafts. This clonotype was seen ten or more times. There is no known antigen for this receptor. No clone much larger than this one lies a single base away; base qualities are absent. In the germline V gene, CDR1 corresponds to KGHDR and CDR2 to SFDVKD. V gives up 5 bases and J gives up 9 bases, and the segment between their germline ends measures 26 bases. Counted from cysteine to phenylalanine, this CDR3 has 17 amino acids. Only the CDR3 region is kept as DNA, spanning 51 bases read in frame from base 1. The method behind the library was PCR. The instrument given in TCRdb is Illumina HiSeq 2500. To normalize quantification of the TCRbeta repertoire, the TCR libraries were built with molecular barcoding that relied on unique molecular identifiers. TCRdb trimmed public reads at Q25 via fastp, called clones via MiXCR and kept in-frame beta chains. Duplicate CDR3 protein sequences are folded into a single record with the most common DNA and genes. Present in this sample are 500,000 to 750,000 distinct CDR3 sequences, 10% to 15% of which were seen just once. Approximately 2% of the sample belongs to the ten largest clones.

Sequenced here: PBMCs, mostly from graft donor cells, sampled 360 days after TCRalphabeta/CD19-depleted stem cell transplant. The clonotype was recovered from a male patient aged 10 to 17 who had a stem cell transplant for acute myeloid leukemia, so the T cells may come from the graft donor. The receptor chain draws on TRBV24-1 and TRBJ2-3; the D gene assignment is perhaps TRBD1 or TRBD2, with each matching 8 bases. The DNA sequence follows: TGTGCCACCAGTGGATACAAGACAGGGGCCCCGGGGGGGACGCAGTATTTT. It is translated as CATSGYKTGAPGGTQYF.